This T cell receptor beta chain was captured by sequencing in a study of STAT5B mutations in CD4+ large granular lymphocyte leukemia. The CDR3 spans 17 residues. Trimming stripped 6 bases from V and 0 bases from J, with 18 bases between. Germline loops: CDR1 MRHNA, CDR2 SNTAGT. With regard to this clone: Its antigen remains unidentified.

In the study's own analysis: Lowest detectable productive clonotype frequency was 2.59 x 10-5. The assay was immunoSEQ multiplex PCR, and TCRdb's table has in-frame clones only and misses some. The V and J calls and clone size are taken from that table; D and trimming were inferred from the DNA. This table holds approximately 30,000 clones, just under 75% found once. Study results and caveats: Patient CD4-sorted repertoires looked more clonal than healthy CD4+ repertoires, even without putative leukemic clones. About 24% of private leukemic clonotypes occurred rarely in other patients' non-leukemic repertoires.

The source of this sequence is a human donor in good health. This chain joins TRBV6-4 and TRBJ2-1; D is possibly TRBD2 (7 bases). The sample was CD4+ T cells from blood buffy coats. The chain's CDR3 is CASSLEGGTSSYNEQFF. DNA for the CDR3: TGTGCCAGCAGCCTCGAGGGGGGGACAAGCTCCTACAATGAGCAGTTCTTC.